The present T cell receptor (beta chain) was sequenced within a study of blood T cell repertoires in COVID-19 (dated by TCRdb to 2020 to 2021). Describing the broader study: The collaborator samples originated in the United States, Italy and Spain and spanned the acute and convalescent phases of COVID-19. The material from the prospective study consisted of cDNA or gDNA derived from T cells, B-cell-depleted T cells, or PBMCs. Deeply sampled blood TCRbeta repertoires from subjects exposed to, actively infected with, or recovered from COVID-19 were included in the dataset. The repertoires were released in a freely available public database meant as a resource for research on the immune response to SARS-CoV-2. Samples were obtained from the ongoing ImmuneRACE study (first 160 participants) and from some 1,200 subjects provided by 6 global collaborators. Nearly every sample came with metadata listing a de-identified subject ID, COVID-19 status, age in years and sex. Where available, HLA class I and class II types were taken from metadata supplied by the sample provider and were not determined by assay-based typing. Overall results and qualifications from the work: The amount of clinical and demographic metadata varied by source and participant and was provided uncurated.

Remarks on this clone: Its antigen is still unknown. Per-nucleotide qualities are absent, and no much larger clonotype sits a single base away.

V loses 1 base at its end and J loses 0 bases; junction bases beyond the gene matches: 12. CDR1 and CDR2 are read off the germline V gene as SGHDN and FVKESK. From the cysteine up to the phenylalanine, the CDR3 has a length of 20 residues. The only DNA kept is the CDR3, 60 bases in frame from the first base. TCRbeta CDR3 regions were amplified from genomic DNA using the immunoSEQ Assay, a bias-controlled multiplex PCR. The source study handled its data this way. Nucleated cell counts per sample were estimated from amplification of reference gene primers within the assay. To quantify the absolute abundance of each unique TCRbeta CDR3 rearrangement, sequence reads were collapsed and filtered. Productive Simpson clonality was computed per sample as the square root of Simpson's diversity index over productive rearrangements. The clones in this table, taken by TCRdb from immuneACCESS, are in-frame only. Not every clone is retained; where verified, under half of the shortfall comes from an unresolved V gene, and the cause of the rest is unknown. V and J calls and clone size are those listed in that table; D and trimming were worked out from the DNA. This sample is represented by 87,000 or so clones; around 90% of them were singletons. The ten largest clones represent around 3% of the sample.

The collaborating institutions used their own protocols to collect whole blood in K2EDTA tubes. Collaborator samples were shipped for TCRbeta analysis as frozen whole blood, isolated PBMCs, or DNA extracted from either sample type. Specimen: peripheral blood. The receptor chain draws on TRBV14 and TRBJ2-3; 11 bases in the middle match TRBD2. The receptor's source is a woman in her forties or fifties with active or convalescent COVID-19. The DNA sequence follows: TGTGCCAGCAGCCAAGTTTACCTAGCGGGGGGACCATCTAGCACAGATACGCAGTATTTT. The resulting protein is CASSQVYLAGGPSSTDTQYF.